This T cell receptor (beta chain) was observed in a study of shared T cell receptors in the human thymus (dated by TCRdb to about 2021). About the full investigation: The study examined how self-reactive, shared T-cell receptor alpha chains are generated in the human thymus.

Taken from the germline V gene, the CDR1 and CDR2 loops are SGHDN and FVKESK. V is shortened by 0 bases, J by 3 bases, and the region joining them spans 8 bases. Its CDR3 holds 14 amino acids, cysteine through phenylalanine. Just the 42-base CDR3 DNA is kept, in frame starting at base 1. The library was obtained by the immunoSEQ multiplex PCR assay. TCRdb limited this immuneACCESS table to in-frame rearrangements with V and J called. A share of clones is missing; checked studies link under half to unresolved V genes, and the rest is unexplained. The sample contains approximately 730,000 clones, approximately 85% of them found a single time. Under 0.012% of the sample goes to the ten largest clones. Comments on this clone: Its antigen remains undetermined. No clone much larger than this one lies a single base away; base qualities are absent.

These same data were also listed under a study on human thymus T cells. The second study's authors report: The donors were immunologically healthy infants in Finland who had open corrective cardiac surgery for congenital heart defects. Thymus tissue was obtained as surgical resects removed during corrective cardiac surgery. Usage of V and J gene segments appeared to be biased in both the thymic and the peripheral blood repertoires. Highly overlapping thymic TCR repertoires among unrelated individuals were reported in the related research. The study characterized TCR alpha and beta repertoires from fewer than ten infant thymus samples and a few related peripheral blood samples. The infant donors were roughly 7 to 244 days old, and the cohort included several males and a couple of females. Thymocytes were freed from the tissue by mechanical means and kept at -70 degrees C as pellets of roughly 10-32 million cells. A QIAsymphony instrument was used to extract genomic DNA from the frozen cell pellets. The immunoSEQ multiplex PCR assay was used to amplify the TCRB and TCRAD loci from a standardized quantity of quality-controlled genomic DNA. The V(D)J region was spanned by amplicons of a length sufficient to cover the CDR3 and to identify V and J genes. The amplicons were sequenced on an Illumina platform via the commercial immunoSEQ service. Primer bias and sequencing errors were corrected as previously described, and TCRAD and TCRB definitions were based on the IMGT database. The repertoires were analysed using immunoSEQ Analyzer 3.0 and VDJTools for basic statistics, V/J segment usage, diversity estimates, rarefaction and pairwise overlap. Diversity was estimated using the Chao1, ChaoE, Efron-Thisted, Shannon and inverse Simpson indices, and was also estimated on datasets down-sampled to the size of the smallest sample. For repertoire overlap, CDR3 nucleotide sequence, V gene and J gene had to match strictly, and clustering was done by Jaccard-based multidimensional scaling. Thymus samples yielded on average about 810,000 unique TCRB clonotypes, compared with 80,000 to 85,000 from blood samples.

This TCR came from a girl under three years old with a congenital heart defect. Donor details come from another sample of the same person, matched by shared clones. Here the chain combines TRBV14 and TRBJ1-2, with the D segment identity uncertain. Sample: thymocytes. The nucleotide sequence is given as TGTGCCAGCAGCCAAGATCGGTTTCACTATGGCTACACCTTC. This gives the protein CASSQDRFHYGYTF.